This TCR beta chain was identified during a study of blood T cell repertoires in COVID-19. Study-level background: Collection of acute and convalescent COVID-19 samples took place in the United States, Italy and Spain. T cells, B-cell-depleted T cells, or PBMCs provided the cDNA or gDNA that served as material.

In the authors' methods: Using reference gene primer amplification, nucleated cell counts were estimated. The assay was immunoSEQ multiplex PCR, and TCRdb's table has in-frame clones only and misses some. V and J calls and clone size are as listed in that table; D and trimming were resolved from the DNA. In the table there are some 90,000 clones, more than 80% of which are singletons. Germline CDR1 SGHTA, CDR2 FQGNSA. This CDR3 has 14 residues. The V and J ends lost 2 bases and 3 bases respectively, with 8 bases between them. The sequence was obtained from a woman in her 70s with acute or convalescent COVID-19. The material sequenced was peripheral blood. V usage is TRBV7-2 and J usage is TRBJ2-1, with a tentative D call TRBD2 (5 bases). This CDR3 reads CASSLRSGYNEQFF. The CDR3 coding sequence is TGTGCCAGCAGCTTAAGGAGCGGCTACAATGAGCAGTTCTTC.